A single sample is the source of the 30 T cell receptor beta chains below, sequenced in a study of OX40 agonist ivuxolimab in advanced cancers. Sequenced by immunoSEQ multiplex PCR; TCRdb stores in-frame clones only, minus some. The sample gives around 21,000 clones, approximately 83% of which show up once; roughly 20% is in the top ten. This specimen was CD4+ or CD8+ T cells sorted from blood, taken in a trial of the OX40 agonist ivuxolimab. These receptors were collected from an adult with an advanced solid tumor such as melanoma, head and neck, liver or kidney cancer.

The chain couples TRBV7-2 to TRBJ2-5; TRBD2 agrees at 13 bases. There are 15 residues in the CDR3. V was pared by 6 bases and J by 5 bases, with 6 bases of the junction left unmatched. The germline V gene has CDR1 SGHTA and CDR2 FQGNSA. The CDR3 DNA follows: TGTGCCAGCAGTCCCGGGACTAGCGGGGTGGAGACCCAGTACTTC. Its translation is CASSPGTSGVETQYF. The full variable domain, in which reference TRBV7-2 and TRBJ2-5 provide the parts outside the CDR3, is GAGVSQSPSNKVTEKGKDVELRCDPISGHTALYWYRQSLGQGLEFLIYFQGNSAPDKSGLPSDRFSAERTGGSVSTLTIQRTQQEDSAVYLCASSPGTSGVETQYFGPGTRLLVL.

Details on this clone: Being one base from a much bigger clone, this may be a read error. The rearrangement uses TRBV5-6 and TRBJ1-1; D gene uncertain. The germline V gene encodes CDR1 SGHDT and CDR2 YYEEEE. The CDR3 length is 11 residues. The chain's CDR3 is CVSSYSVEAFF. CDR3 coding DNA: TGTGTCAGCAGCTACTCTGTTGAAGCTTTCTTT. The full variable domain, its missing parts supplied by reference TRBV5-6 and TRBJ1-1, is DAGVTQSPTHLIKTRGQQVTLRCSPKSGHDTVSWYQQALGQGPQFIFQYYEEEERQRGNFPDRFSGHQFPNYSSELNVNALLLGDSALYLCVSSYSVEAFFGQGTRLTVV.

This clone has a handful of counts. The rearrangement joins TRBV7-9 to TRBJ1-2, with 7 bases aligning to TRBD1. There are 17 residues in the CDR3. Germline CDR1 reads SEHNR; CDR2 reads FQNEAQ (reference sequence). Trimming removed 1 base from V and 1 base from J; junction bases left unmatched: 9. The CDR3 is CASSLEEGQSLNYGYTF. CDR3 DNA sequence: TGTGCCAGCAGCTTAGAAGAGGGACAGAGCCTTAACTATGGCTACACCTTC.

The rearrangement joins TRBV6-6 to TRBJ1-5; the match to TRBD1 covers 7 bases. Losses at the gene ends were 3 bases for V and 3 bases for J; bases not matched to a gene: 5. The CDR3 covers 15 residues. CDR1 is MNHNY and CDR2 is SVGAGI in the germline V gene (reference sequence). CDR3 loop: CASSYRQGNNQPQHF. As DNA, the CDR3 is TGTGCCAGCAGTTATCGACAGGGTAACAATCAGCCCCAGCATTTT.

The genes are TRBV4-2 and TRBJ2-3; possibly TRBD2 for D (6 bases). From germline, CDR1 is LGHNA and CDR2 YNFKEQ. Trimming cost V 0 bases and J 0 bases, with 10 bases left between them. CDR3 length: 16 amino acids. CDR3 region: CASSQEGGPSTDTQYF. The CDR3 DNA reads TGTGCCAGCAGCCAAGAGGGAGGCCCTAGCACAGATACGCAGTATTTT.

The table lists this clone with a count of one. The rearrangement uses TRBV5-4 and TRBJ2-1; TRBD2 aligns across 8 bases. V lost 2 bases and J lost 2; bases outside the gene matches: 3. The CDR3 has 15 residues. Per the germline V gene, CDR1 is SGHNT and CDR2 is YYREEE (reference sequence). CDR3 sequence reads: CASSFVAGPYNEQFF. The CDR3 nucleotides are TGTGCCAGCAGCTTCGTAGCGGGGCCCTACAATGAGCAGTTCTTC.

This clone was detected only once. The chain uses TRBV29-1 and TRBJ2-2, with a possible D match to TRBD1 (6 bases). Germline lookup yields CDR1 SQVTM and CDR2 ANQGSEA. V lost 3 bases, J lost 7 bases, and 21 bases lay in between. This CDR3 contains 16 residues. CDR3 nucleotide sequence: TGCAGCGTTGATTGGACGGGCATAGGGGGAGACGGGGAGCTGTTTTTT. The encoded protein is CSVDWTGIGGDGELFF.

The V and J genes are TRBV5-4 and TRBJ2-7, with D possibly matching TRBD1 (6 bases). Trimming took 0 bases from V and 7 from J, leaving 11 bases between them. This CDR3 region has 13 residues. Germline V CDR1 and CDR2: SGHNT, YYREEE (reference sequence). CDR3 in amino acids: CASSLVGAREQYF. The CDR3 nucleotides are TGTGCCAGCAGCTTGGTGGGGGCGCGAGAGCAGTACTTC. Supplemented by reference TRBV5-4 and TRBJ2-7, the full variable domain reads ETGVTQSPTHLIKTRGQQVTLRCSSQSGHNTVSWYQQALGQGPQFIFQYYREEENGRGNFPPRFSGLQFPNYSSELNVNALELDDSALYLCASSLVGAREQYFGPGTRLTVT.

The J gene is TRBJ2-6, the V gene TRBV5-1; D might be TRBD1 or TRBD2, each matching 5 bases. Trimming pared 0 bases from V and 0 bases from J, leaving 16 bases between. Per germline, CDR1 SGHRS and CDR2 YFSETQ. The CDR3 contains 19 residues. The CDR3: CASSLAEGTALSGANVLTF. The CDR3 nucleotides read TGCGCCAGCAGCTTGGCCGAGGGGACCGCTCTCTCTGGGGCCAACGTCCTGACTTTC.

V and J are TRBV4-1 and TRBJ1-4; D gene unclear. The CDR3 has 13 amino acids. Germline CDR1 is MGHRA and CDR2 is YSYEKL. V was cut by 3 bases and J by 6 bases, with 8 bases left in between. CDR3: CASSQEGDEKLFF. Written as DNA, the CDR3 is TGCGCCAGCAGCCAGGAGGGAGATGAAAAACTGTTTTTT.

This chain joins TRBV30 and TRBJ1-2; weak D call: TRBD1 (6 bases). The length of the CDR3 is 13 residues. V lost 6 bases and J 2 bases, leaving 13 bases between the germline ends. Germline lookup yields CDR1 GTSNPN and CDR2 SVGIG (reference sequence). The CDR3 reads CACSETGNYGYTF. The CDR3 DNA is TGTGCCTGCAGCGAGACAGGAAACTATGGCTACACCTTC.

This rearrangement joins TRBV5-1 to TRBJ2-1; D may be TRBD2 (5 bases). The CDR3 runs 15 residues. The V and J ends lost 0 bases and 7 bases respectively, with 14 bases between them. The germline gives CDR1 SGHRS, CDR2 YFSETQ. Here the CDR3 reads CASSLDGNTGNEQFF. CDR3 sequence (DNA): TGCGCCAGCAGCTTGGATGGCAATACGGGGAATGAGCAGTTCTTC.

This clone was seen only once. The chain carries TRBV12-2 and TRBJ1-5. TRBV12-2 is shown as a pseudogene. CDR3 length: 16 amino acids. This chain's CDR3 is CASRSFRAGSNQPQHF. The CDR3 DNA sequence: TGTGCAAGTCGCTCATTCAGGGCGGGGAGCAATCAGCCCCAGCATTTT.

The rearrangement uses TRBV27 and TRBJ2-1, with unresolved D. V gave up 4 bases and J gave up 6 bases, with 4 bases separating them. The CDR3 runs 11 residues. Looked up from germline, CDR1 is MNHEY and CDR2 is SMNVEV (reference sequence). The CDR3 nucleotides are TGTGCCAGCAGTTATGGCAATGAGCAGTTCTTC. This codes for CASSYGNEQFF.

The rearrangement uses TRBV7-2 and TRBJ2-5; D possibly matches TRBD1 or TRBD2 (5 bases each). The CDR3 covers 14 residues. Trimming pared 5 bases from V and 5 bases from J, leaving 15 bases between. Germline V gene lookup returns CDR1 SGHTA and CDR2 FQGNSA. CDR3 coding DNA: TGTGCCAGCAGCATCGGGACGAATGCTGAGACCCAGTACTTC. This gives the protein CASSIGTNAETQYF.

This rearrangement joins TRBV9 to TRBJ2-3, with D possibly being TRBD2 (6 bases). From germline, CDR1 is SGDLS and CDR2 YYNGEE. The length of the CDR3 is 15 residues. Deletions cut 0 bases from V and 4 bases from J, with 12 bases between. CDR3 amino acids: CASSVAPSGADTQYF. For the CDR3, the DNA is TGTGCCAGCAGCGTAGCTCCTTCGGGAGCAGATACGCAGTATTTT.

J is TRBJ2-1 and V is TRBV27; D unclear. V was cut by 3 bases and J by 7 bases, with 7 bases left in between. Germline assignment: CDR1 MNHEY and CDR2 SMNVEV (reference sequence). This CDR3 comprises 12 residues. The CDR3 coding sequence is TGTGCCAGCAGTTTTTTAGGGAATGAGCAGTTCTTC. Translation gives CASSFLGNEQFF.

Only one count was recorded for this clone. The chain couples TRBV9 to TRBJ2-3, with 11 bases identical to TRBD2. This CDR3 has 16 amino acids. The V segment lost 3 bases and the J segment 0 bases; nucleotides outside the gene matches: 3. Germline V gene sequence: CDR1 SGDLS, CDR2 YYNGEE. CDR3 in amino acids: CASSALAGGSTDTQYF. CDR3 sequence (DNA): TGTGCCAGCAGCGCCCTAGCGGGGGGAAGCACAGATACGCAGTATTTT.

The V call is TRBV21-1, the J call TRBJ2-5. TRBV21-1 is a listed pseudogene. The CDR3 spans 12 residues. CDR3 DNA: TGTGCCAGCAGCAAAGCGGGGGAGACCCAGTACTTC. Protein sequence: CASSKAGETQYF.

The chain couples TRBV13 to TRBJ2-6, with D unresolved. The CDR3 loop spans 15 amino acids. CDR1 and CDR2 (germline): PRHDT, FYEKMQ (reference sequence). The V gene lost 5 bases and the J gene lost 2 bases, with 10 bases spanning the gap. CDR3 nucleotide sequence: TGTGCCAGCAGCCCGGGTATTGCTGGGGCCAACGTCCTGACTTTC. It yields the protein CASSPGIAGANVLTF.

This clone showed up just a few times. This sequence joins TRBV13 and TRBJ2-7, with 12 bases matching TRBD2. The germline V gene encodes CDR1 PRHDT and CDR2 FYEKMQ (reference sequence). The CDR3 length is 15 residues. V trimming: 6 bases; J trimming: 6 bases; junction bases outside the gene matches: 9. The CDR3 loop reads CASSQGLAGSPEQYF. CDR3 nucleotides: TGTGCCAGCAGTCAAGGACTAGCGGGGTCCCCCGAGCAGTACTTC.

This clone was counted only a few times. This chain connects TRBV27 to TRBJ2-7, with D perhaps assigned TRBD1 or TRBD2 (6 bases each). This CDR3 is 14 amino acids long. Deletions cut 7 bases from V and 0 bases from J, with 13 bases between. Germline assignment: CDR1 MNHEY and CDR2 SMNVEV (reference sequence). CDR3 sequence reads: CASTKGGPSYEQYF. The CDR3 DNA reads TGTGCCAGCACCAAGGGGGGTCCCTCCTACGAGCAGTACTTC.

V and J are TRBV5-1 and TRBJ1-4; 8 bases line up with TRBD1. Germline lookup yields CDR1 SGHRS and CDR2 YFSETQ. The CDR3 covers 15 residues. J gave up 5 bases and V 4 bases, and 7 bases lay outside the gene matches. The CDR3 here is CASSQTGAVNEKLFF. In nucleotides, the CDR3 is TGCGCCAGCAGCCAGACAGGGGCGGTCAATGAAAAACTGTTTTTT.

The rearrangement uses TRBV28 and TRBJ1-2; 8 nucleotides line up with TRBD1. Germline V gives CDR1 MDHEN, CDR2 SYDVKM. The CDR3 contains 14 residues. The junction had 0 bases not matched to a gene; V was cut back by 2 bases and J by 1 base. For the CDR3, the DNA is TGTGCCAGCAGTTTAACAGGGGGTAACTATGGCTACACCTTC. Residues: CASSLTGGNYGYTF.

Turning to this clone: At one end the junction does not follow the germline gene, possibly because of a read error. The chain combines TRBV13 with TRBJ2-1; 9 nucleotides agree with TRBD2. This CDR3 has 16 residues. Germline V lookup: CDR1 PRHDT, CDR2 FYEKMQ (reference sequence). CDR3: CASRLGLAGIYNEQFF. In DNA form, the CDR3 reads TGTGCCAGCAGGTTAGGCCTAGCGGGGATCTACAATGAGCAGTTCTTC.

The rearrangement joins TRBV6-1 to TRBJ2-3, with 8 positions matching TRBD2. Germline loops: CDR1 MNHNS, CDR2 SASEGT. This CDR3 contains 18 residues. The junction had 18 bases not matched to a gene; V was cut back by 2 bases and J by 8 bases. The CDR3, as DNA: TGTGCCAGCAGTGAAAAAGTTTATACCGGGGGGGCCAGTGGTACGCAGTATTTT. This sequence encodes CASSEKVYTGGASGTQYF.

The chain uses TRBV9 and TRBJ2-1, with D perhaps being TRBD1 or TRBD2 (7 bases each). This CDR3 region has 18 residues. Germline V lookup: CDR1 SGDLS, CDR2 YYNGEE. V lost 0 bases, J lost 2 bases, and 18 bases lay in between. CDR3 amino acids: CASSVVASGGGPYNEQFF. Written as DNA, the CDR3 is TGTGCCAGCAGCGTAGTTGCTAGCGGAGGGGGCCCCTACAATGAGCAGTTCTTC.

The genes are TRBV27 and TRBJ1-2, with D possibly being TRBD1 (5 bases). Germline V gene sequence: CDR1 MNHEY, CDR2 SMNVEV (reference sequence). V lost 4 bases and J 2 bases, leaving 11 bases between the germline ends. The CDR3 loop spans 14 amino acids. The CDR3 is CASSSRDGNYGYTF. In nucleotides, the CDR3 is TGTGCCAGCAGTTCTAGGGACGGCAACTATGGCTACACCTTC.

Within the sample, this clone is medium-sized. V gene TRBV9 combines with J gene TRBJ2-3; 13 bases agree with TRBD2. The junction had 5 bases not matched to a gene; V was cut back by 4 bases and J by 0 bases. CDR3 length: 17 amino acids. Germline loops: CDR1 SGDLS, CDR2 YYNGEE. CDR3 nucleotides: TGTGCCAGCAGCCCCGGGACTAGCGGGGTCAGCACAGATACGCAGTATTTT. Protein sequence: CASSPGTSGVSTDTQYF.

This chain connects TRBV9 to TRBJ1-3; D uncertain. Germline CDR1 and CDR2: SGDLS and YYNGEE. The CDR3 spans 14 residues. With 0 bases removed from V and 3 bases from J, the gap between germline ends came to 7 bases. In DNA form, the CDR3 reads TGTGCCAGCAGCGTAGTCCCAATTGGAAACACCATATATTTT. It codes for CASSVVPIGNTIYF.